The entry below gives a single T cell receptor beta chain sequence along with its context. Its antigen is not known. The protocol was immunoSEQ multiplex PCR, while the TCRdb copy is restricted to in-frame clones and leaves out a portion. Of 130,000 to 150,000 clones listed, 91% are singletons. This sample was included in a study of T cell responses to AZD1222 COVID-19 vaccine. Study-level information: Doses given second, at about 4 or about 12 weeks, were pooled. General study points: Following two doses of AZD1222, Spike-specific TCR breadth and depth rose. Most donors were white British, females outnumbered males, and clonal diversity was possibly underestimated. Reportedly, nearly half the spike-specific TCRs target unmutated variant regions.

This CDR3 region has 15 residues. Germline V gives CDR1 MNHNY, CDR2 SVGAGI (reference sequence). With 6 bases clipped from V and 4 bases from J, the junction kept 9 bases outside the gene matches. This rearrangement joins TRBV6-6 to TRBJ1-2; 9 nucleotides line up with TRBD1. The receptor was derived from an adult in good health. This specimen was peripheral blood, taken on day 0 of AZD1222 vaccination. CDR3 in DNA: TGTGCCAGCAGGGGAACCGGGACAGGGCTCTATGGCTACACCTTC. Translated, it gives CASRGTGTGLYGYTF.